This TCR beta chain appears in the sequencing data of a study of cytomegalovirus exposure and HLA in healthy donors. Study background: A data release that came early held approximately 85 million unique TCRs from HLA-typed donors.

PCR involved 60 Vbeta and 13 Jbeta primers. Measured with immunoSEQ multiplex PCR; TCRdb has only the in-frame clones, and not every one. This table holds 90,000 to 120,000 clones, around 75% found once. Germline V gene lookup returns CDR1 GTSNPN and CDR2 SVGIG (reference sequence). Trimming left V 1 base short and J 2 bases short, with 10 bases between. This CDR3 contains 14 residues. The study's findings and limits: The classifier, whose performance was assessed in both the original and validation cohorts, reportedly diagnosed cytomegalovirus status with high specificity and sensitivity. An observed cluster of highly shared sequence variants was recorded as a likely sequencing artifact.

For this clone: The antigen is not known.

The V and J genes are TRBV30 and TRBJ2-3; weak D call: TRBD2 (5 bases). The material sequenced was PBMCs. The sequence was obtained from a woman under 30 in good health and CMV-seropositive. The CDR3 coding sequence is TGTGCCTGGAGTGAAACTAGACCCACAGATACGCAGTATTTT. Translated: CAWSETRPTDTQYF. The variable domain in full, completed from reference TRBV30 and TRBJ2-3, reads SQTIHQWPATLVQPVGSPLSLECTVEGTSNPNLYWYRQAAGRGLQLLFYSVGIGQISSEVPQNLSASRPQDRQFILSSKKLLLSDSGFYLCAWSETRPTDTQYFGPGTRLTVL.